A single sample is the source of the 27 T cell receptor beta chains below, sequenced in a study of T cell responses to AZD1222 COVID-19 vaccine. Clones were sequenced by immunoSEQ multiplex PCR, and TCRdb holds only the in-frame ones, with some missing. This table has 200,000 to 250,000 clones, about 93% appearing once. The starting material was peripheral blood, obtained on day 0 of MenACWY control vaccination. Receptors originate from an adult in good health.

The V gene is TRBV4-1, the J gene TRBJ1-2, with 8 bases aligning to TRBD1. J gave up 0 bases and V 4 bases, and 7 bases lay outside the gene matches. This CDR3 has 16 residues. Germline V gene data show CDR1 as MGHRA and CDR2 as YSYEKL. CDR3 loop: CASSLALGQANYGYTF. Here the CDR3 DNA reads TGCGCCAGCAGCCTGGCCCTGGGACAGGCTAACTATGGCTACACCTTC.

V gene TRBV30 combines with J gene TRBJ2-1; D perhaps matches TRBD2 (7 bases). CDR1 and CDR2 from the germline V gene are GTSNPN and SVGIG (reference sequence). The CDR3 is made up of 15 amino acids. V gave up 2 bases and J gave up 7 bases, with 18 bases separating them. For the CDR3, the DNA is TGTGCCTGGAGTCCGTTCCGGGGGGCCTCAAATGAGCAGTTCTTC. It encodes CAWSPFRGASNEQFF.

The chain is built from TRBV5-3 and TRBJ1-5; D is perhaps TRBD1 (5 bases). TRBV5-3 is recorded as an ORF, its role being uncertain. The CDR3 runs 14 residues. The germline V and J ends were trimmed by 4 bases and 5 bases, with 13 bases remaining between them. CDR3 nucleotide sequence: TGTGCCAGAAGCAGGGGCGGGTACGATCAGCCCCAGCATTTT. Its protein product is CARSRGGYDQPQHF.

The J gene is TRBJ1-4, the V gene TRBV15; TRBD1 matches at 11 bases. J gave up 8 bases and V 1 base, and 12 bases lay outside the gene matches. The germline gives CDR1 LNHNV, CDR2 YYDKDF (reference sequence). This CDR3 is 18 amino acids long. CDR3 in amino acids: CATSRAGQGALFGEKLFF. The CDR3 DNA sequence: TGTGCCACCAGCAGAGCCGGACAGGGGGCGCTTTTCGGCGAAAAACTGTTTTTT.

The rearrangement uses TRBV10-3 and TRBJ2-6; possible D gene TRBD1, 6 bases. Trimming stripped 3 bases from V and 4 bases from J, with 19 bases between. CDR1 is ENHRY and CDR2 is SYGVKD in the germline V gene. The CDR3 extends over 18 amino acids. CDR3 sequence: CAISDRPGDGLGANVLTF. The CDR3 DNA is TGTGCCATCAGTGATAGGCCAGGGGACGGTCTGGGGGCCAACGTCCTGACTTTC.

CDR3 nucleotides: TGTGCCAGCAGCCAAGTGAGAGGGACGAACACTGAAGCTTTCTTT. Its protein product is CASSQVRGTNTEAFF. The V and J genes are TRBV3-1 (or the pseudogene TRBV3-2) and TRBJ1-1, with D perhaps matching TRBD1 (5 bases). Trimming took 1 base from V and 1 from J, leaving 10 bases between them. CDR1 and CDR2 from the germline V gene are LGHDT and YNNKEL (reference sequence). CDR3 length: 15 residues.

V is TRBV6-1 and J is TRBJ1-2; no clear D. Trimming pared 0 bases from V and 4 bases from J, leaving 9 bases between. CDR3 length: 14 amino acids. The germline V gene encodes CDR1 MNHNS and CDR2 SASEGT. The CDR3 DNA follows: TGTGCCAGCAGTGAAGCGCTTAGTCCCTATGGCTACACCTTC. Its protein is CASSEALSPYGYTF.

The chain recombines TRBV7-8 with TRBJ1-6, with D uncertain. Per the germline V gene, CDR1 is SGHVS and CDR2 is FQNEAQ. V was clipped by 5 bases and J by 8 bases, with 19 bases between them. This CDR3 is built from 16 residues. CDR3 DNA sequence: TGTGCCAGCAGCCTCCGCGCGGCGGAGGGATATTCACCCCTCCACTTT. Translation: CASSLRAAEGYSPLHF.

V usage is TRBV7-8 and J usage is TRBJ1-5; a possible D gene is TRBD1 (5 bases). V dropped 5 bases and J dropped 4 bases, with 24 bases sitting between them. CDR3 size: 18 residues. From germline, CDR1 is SGHVS and CDR2 FQNEAQ. The CDR3 sequence is CASSVWAREGRLNQPQHF. Here the CDR3 DNA reads TGTGCCAGCAGCGTTTGGGCCCGGGAGGGGCGACTTAATCAGCCCCAGCATTTT.

About this clone: The same CDR3 is also encoded by other DNA sequences in this sample. The chain joins TRBV2 to TRBJ2-3, with 10 bases matching TRBD2. The ends lost 5 bases at V and 4 bases at J; junction bases unmatched: 6. The CDR3 loop spans 15 amino acids. The germline V gene has CDR1 SNHLY and CDR2 FYNNEI. CDR3 amino acids: CASSPRAGGADTQYF. The CDR3 DNA reads as TGTGCCAGCAGTCCCCGAGCGGGGGGGGCAGATACGCAGTATTTT.

This clone was found a few times. DNA of the CDR3: TGTGCCAGCAGTCAACAGGGTAATTCACCCCTCCACTTT. Protein: CASSQQGNSPLHF. The chain joins TRBV6-2 or TRBV6-3 to TRBJ1-6; D is possibly TRBD1 (6 bases). The length of the CDR3 is 13 residues. Germline V gene sequence: CDR1 MNHEY, CDR2 SVGEGT. The ends were cut back, 5 bases at V and 6 bases at J, with 8 bases in the middle.

The chain uses TRBV3-1 (or the pseudogene TRBV3-2) and TRBJ2-3, with a tentative D call TRBD1 (7 bases). Germline CDR1 LGHDT, CDR2 YNNKEL (reference sequence). V was cut by 4 bases and J by 5 bases, with 19 bases left in between. CDR3 length: 16 amino acids. The CDR3, as DNA: TGTGCCAGCAGCCCCCGACAGGGAACCGGGGGAGATACGCAGTATTTT. This gives the protein CASSPRQGTGGDTQYF.

This rearrangement joins TRBV7-2 to TRBJ1-1; D not certain. Trimming took off 3 bases at V and 2 bases at J, with 10 bases between the two ends. Per germline, CDR1 SGHTA and CDR2 FQGNSA. This CDR3 has 14 residues. In DNA form, the CDR3 reads TGTGCCAGCAGCTTCGGCAGCTCTAACACTGAAGCTTTCTTT. The encoded protein is CASSFGSSNTEAFF.

This clone showed up just once. The chain employs TRBV18 and TRBJ1-5; D perhaps matches TRBD1 (5 bases). The V end was cut by 3 bases, the J end by 5 bases, with 11 bases between. Germline lookup yields CDR1 KGHSH and CDR2 LQKENI. CDR3 length equals 14 residues. CDR3 in amino acids: CASSPRRGDQPQHF. In DNA, the CDR3 is TGTGCCAGCTCACCGCGGAGGGGTGATCAGCCCCAGCATTTT.

The chain combines TRBV29-1 with TRBJ2-7; D is ambiguous. The CDR3 spans 15 residues. The ends were cut back, 2 bases at V and 3 bases at J, with 17 bases in the middle. Germline lookup yields CDR1 SQVTM and CDR2 ANQGSEA. CDR3 sequence reads: CSVEFYGRTGYEQYF. The CDR3, as DNA: TGCAGCGTTGAATTCTACGGAAGGACCGGCTACGAGCAGTACTTC.

The CDR3 coding sequence is TGTGCCAGCAGCTGGGGACGGAACACTGAAGCTTTCTTT. Translation: CASSWGRNTEAFF. The chain is built from TRBV7-8 and TRBJ1-1, with D tentatively TRBD1 (5 bases). V was trimmed by 4 bases and J by 1 base, leaving 7 bases between them. Germline CDR1 is SGHVS and CDR2 is FQNEAQ. This CDR3 is built from 13 residues.

The gene calls are TRBV28 and TRBJ1-2; TRBD1 agrees at 8 bases. Trimming cost V 1 base and J 5 bases; bases outside gene matches: 3. Germline V gene lookup returns CDR1 MDHEN and CDR2 SYDVKM. The CDR3 is made up of 14 amino acids. CDR3 sequence reads: CASSLSGTGYGYTF. CDR3 DNA: TGTGCCAGCAGTTTATCCGGGACAGGATATGGCTACACCTTC.

The CDR3 DNA is TGTGCCAGTAGTATAGGAACAGGGGGTATTGGCTACACCTTC. Its protein product is CASSIGTGGIGYTF. This sequence joins TRBV19 and TRBJ1-2, with 8 bases fitting TRBD1. The CDR3 runs 14 residues. CDR1 is LNHDA, CDR2 SQIVND, per germline (reference sequence). After removal of 1 base from V and 7 bases from J, the junction contained 5 bases not matched to a gene.

V gene TRBV28 combines with J gene TRBJ1-1; D unresolved. CDR1 MDHEN and CDR2 SYDVKM come from the germline V gene. CDR3 length: 13 residues. V was shortened by 3 bases and J by 1 base, with 6 bases between the two germline ends. The CDR3 here is CASSFPRNTEAFF. The CDR3 DNA is TGTGCCAGCAGTTTCCCCCGGAACACTGAAGCTTTCTTT.

V and J are TRBV27 and TRBJ1-2; maybe TRBD1 (5 bases). This CDR3 region has 15 residues. V was pared by 7 bases and J by 7 bases, with 22 bases between. From germline, CDR1 is MNHEY and CDR2 SMNVEV (reference sequence). The DNA of the CDR3 is TGTGCCAGCATGAACGTGGGACGCCCCGGTGGTGGCTACACCTTC. Translating gives CASMNVGRPGGGYTF.

The chain joins TRBV7-2 to TRBJ1-1; D may be TRBD1 (5 bases). Germline assignment: CDR1 SGHTA and CDR2 FQGNSA. This CDR3 contains 13 residues. V lost 5 bases to trimming and J lost 4 bases, with 11 bases between them. CDR3 amino acids: CASSPGHPTEAFF. The CDR3 coding sequence is TGTGCCAGCAGCCCCGGACACCCCACTGAAGCTTTCTTT.

The chain uses TRBV9 and TRBJ1-1, with 8 positions matching TRBD1. Germline V gives CDR1 SGDLS, CDR2 YYNGEE. The CDR3 contains 16 residues. Unmatched junction bases numbered 11, after V lost 3 bases and J lost 4 bases. The CDR3 loop reads CASSGLDRVAGTEAFF. CDR3 sequence (DNA): TGTGCCAGCAGCGGGTTGGACAGGGTGGCCGGCACTGAAGCTTTCTTT.

The V call is TRBV27, the J call TRBJ2-1; D is unresolved. The CDR3 length is 14 residues. V shed 2 bases and J shed 5 bases, with 10 bases lying between them. Germline assignment: CDR1 MNHEY and CDR2 SMNVEV (reference sequence). The CDR3 coding sequence is TGTGCCAGCAGTTTACTCCCCCCCAACAATGAGCAGTTCTTC. The encoded protein is CASSLLPPNNEQFF.

The rearrangement links TRBV18 to TRBJ1-1, with 11 bases matching TRBD1. Germline assignment: CDR1 KGHSH and CDR2 LQKENI. The CDR3 sequence is 16 residues long. With V trimmed by 2 bases and J by 5 bases, 7 bases remained unmatched. CDR3 in amino acids: CASSPSTGTGGTEAFF. The CDR3 region has the DNA TGTGCCAGCTCACCATCGACCGGGACAGGGGGGACTGAAGCTTTCTTT.

This clone was counted only a few times. The rearrangement uses TRBV12-5 and TRBJ1-1; D perhaps matches TRBD1 (5 bases). Between the trimmed V and J ends, which lost 6 bases and 3 bases, there was a span of 14 bases. The CDR3 extends over 14 amino acids. Looked up from germline, CDR1 is LGHNT and CDR2 is FRNRAP. CDR3 in DNA: TGTGCTAGTGGGATGGGGGGAGGCGACACTGAAGCTTTCTTT. Its translation: CASGMGGGDTEAFF.

The gene calls are TRBV18 and TRBJ1-5, with D possibly matching TRBD1 (5 bases). From germline, CDR1 is KGHSH and CDR2 LQKENI. CDR3 length: 16 residues. Trimming removed 2 bases from V and 5 bases from J, with 16 bases in between. CDR3 DNA: TGTGCCAGCTCACCATCGGGGGGTCCGGACGATCAGCCCCAGCATTTT. The encoded protein is CASSPSGGPDDQPQHF. Full variable domain (rest looked up from reference TRBV18 and TRBJ1-5): NAGVMQNPRHLVRRRGQEARLRCSPMKGHSHVYWYRQLPEEGLKFMVYLQKENIIDESGMPKERFSAEFPKEGPSILRIQQVVRGDSAAYFCASSPSGGPDDQPQHFGDGTRLSIL.

The chain combines TRBV6-5 with TRBJ1-1; D unresolved. Per germline, CDR1 MNHEY and CDR2 SVGAGI. This CDR3 has 14 amino acids. Trimming removed 6 bases from V and 4 bases from J, with 15 bases in between. The CDR3 DNA sequence: TGTGCCAGCAGACCCTCCCGCCCGGGCACTGAAGCTTTCTTT. This encodes CASRPSRPGTEAFF.